The clone carrying this TCR beta chain has a count of ten or more. Its antigen is unknown. There are 15 residues in the CDR3. V lost 0 bases to trimming and J lost 5 bases; unmatched junction nucleotides: 3. Germline V gene data show CDR1 as SGHAT and CDR2 as FQNNGV. This sample was included in a study of T cells in Graves' hyperthyroidism and ophthalmopathy. As for the study in general: Pretreatment peripheral blood was obtained at initial diagnosis.

General observations from the study: Most thyroid clonotypes that were expanded above 0.001 also turned up in blood. It was a median approximately 6.9 months before onset that the model predicted ophthalmopathy.

Clinical symptoms, serum thyroxine and TRAb, thyroid ultrasound and orbital computed tomography were used for the diagnoses. RNA transcripts yielded amplified TCR beta CDR3 regions. The TCR CDR3 was amplified in a first-round RT-PCR using the HTBI primer set. TCRdb independently ran MiXCR on the multiplex PCR reads; one entry per CDR3 protein. The data hold over 500,000 distinct CDR3 sequences, with 17% observed a single time. Material: blood. This TCR was recovered from a woman under 30 with Graves' ophthalmopathy. The rearrangement links TRBV11-2 to TRBJ2-1, with TRBD2 matching over 8 bases. CDR3 in amino acids: CASSLELAVNNEQFF. The CDR3 DNA sequence: TGTGCCAGCAGCTTAGAACTAGCGGTAAACAATGAGCAGTTCTTC.